Sequencing of this TCR beta chain was carried out in a study of identical twins. Germline values: CDR1 SNHLY, CDR2 FYNNEI. With 11 bases clipped from V and 4 bases from J, the junction kept 16 bases outside the gene matches. This CDR3 has 15 amino acids. This clonotype appeared many times. TCRdb independently ran MiXCR on the 5' RACE reads; one entry per CDR3 protein. The repertoire holds about 240,000 distinct CDR3 sequences, with around 7.6% as singletons. A further study also used this sample, focusing on yellow fever vaccine responses in identical twins.

Input material: CD8+ T cells sorted from blood. This receptor was obtained from a woman between 18 and 30 years old in good health. This chain uses TRBV2 with TRBJ2-5; 7 bases match TRBD2. CDR3 bases: TGTGCCGCGGAAGGCAGCGGGAACCCCCGAGAGACCCAGTACTTC. Amino acid sequence: CAAEGSGNPRETQYF.